The 10 T cell receptor beta chains below all came from one sample that was sequenced in a study of shared clonotypes between healthy human individuals. The protocol was immunoSEQ multiplex PCR, while the TCRdb copy is restricted to in-frame clones and leaves out a portion. The table has a few million clones, roughly 92% seen once. The material sequenced was naive CD4+ T cells sorted from blood. As to subset: CD45RA+ positively selected. These receptors all stem from a man younger than 35 in good health.

In nucleotides, the CDR3 is TGTGCCAGCAGTAGGACAGGCCAAGAGACCCAGTACTTC. Protein product: CASSRTGQETQYF. The genes are TRBV2 and TRBJ2-5; 7 bases map to TRBD1. The V gene's germline CDR1 is SNHLY and CDR2 FYNNEI. The ends lost 5 bases at V and 1 base at J; junction bases unmatched: 1. The CDR3 sequence is 13 residues long.

The rearrangement links TRBV9 to TRBJ2-1, with 7 bases lining up with TRBD2. CDR3 size: 15 residues. CDR1 SGDLS and CDR2 YYNGEE come from the germline V gene. V lost 0 bases, J lost 7 bases, and 7 bases stayed unmatched. CDR3 region: CASSVGGRAVNEQFF. CDR3 in DNA: TGTGCCAGCAGCGTAGGAGGGAGGGCAGTAAATGAGCAGTTCTTC.

CDR3 loop: CAWSAVGGSPLHF. The CDR3 coding sequence is TGTGCCTGGAGTGCGGTAGGAGGCTCACCCCTCCACTTT. The chain carries TRBV30 and TRBJ1-6, with no clear D. Trimming took off 1 base at V and 10 bases at J, with 11 bases between the two ends. CDR3 size: 13 residues. The V gene's germline CDR1 is GTSNPN and CDR2 SVGIG (reference sequence). Complete variable domain (other parts from reference TRBV30 and TRBJ1-6): SQTIHQWPATLVQPVGSPLSLECTVEGTSNPNLYWYRQAAGRGLQLLFYSVGIGQISSEVPQNLSASRPQDRQFILSSKKLLLSDSGFYLCAWSAVGGSPLHFGNGTRLTVT.

The chain is built from TRBV19 and TRBJ1-2; unclear D gene. V was pared by 2 bases and J by 2 bases, with 6 bases between. The CDR3 loop spans 13 amino acids. Germline CDR1 and CDR2: LNHDA and SQIVND (reference sequence). CDR3 DNA sequence: TGTGCCAGTAGTATAAACAGAAACTATGGCTACACCTTC. It codes for CASSINRNYGYTF. Full variable domain (rest looked up from reference TRBV19 and TRBJ1-2): DGGITQSPKYLFRKEGQNVTLSCEQNLNHDAMYWYRQDPGQGLRLIYYSQIVNDFQKGDIAEGYSVSREKKESFPLTVTSAQKNPTAFYLCASSINRNYGYTFGSGTRLTVV.

Concerning this clone: Other DNA variants within this sample encode the same CDR3. The gene calls are TRBV2 and TRBJ2-3; 10 bases align to TRBD2. The CDR3 totals 14 residues. V was clipped by 6 bases and J by 3 bases; unmatched bases: 3. Looked up from germline, CDR1 is SNHLY and CDR2 is FYNNEI. The CDR3 loop reads CASSVSGRTDTQYF. For the CDR3, the DNA is TGTGCCAGCAGCGTTAGCGGGAGGACAGATACGCAGTATTTT.

The chain recombines TRBV5-4 with TRBJ2-1; D could derive from TRBD1 or TRBD2 (5 bases each). Germline assignment: CDR1 SGHNT and CDR2 YYREEE (reference sequence). Trimming left V 4 bases short and J 4 bases short, with 15 bases between. The CDR3 has 15 amino acids. DNA of the CDR3: TGTGCCAGCAGCAATAAGGGACCGCTATACAATGAGCAGTTCTTC. It is translated as CASSNKGPLYNEQFF.

The rearrangement links TRBV19 to TRBJ1-2; maybe TRBD1 (5 bases). The CDR3 is 15 amino acids. From germline, CDR1 is LNHDA and CDR2 SQIVND (reference sequence). Trimming pared 3 bases from V and 4 bases from J, leaving 15 bases between. The CDR3: CASSMEGTAVYGYTF. The CDR3 DNA reads TGTGCCAGTAGTATGGAAGGGACGGCAGTCTATGGCTACACCTTC.

This rearrangement joins TRBV27 to TRBJ2-7; 11 bases fit TRBD2. Germline V lookup: CDR1 MNHEY, CDR2 SMNVEV (reference sequence). The CDR3 totals 14 residues. V lost 9 bases and J lost 0; bases outside the gene matches: 4. This CDR3 reads CASATSGTSYEQYF. Written as DNA, the CDR3 is TGTGCCAGTGCGACTAGCGGGACCTCCTACGAGCAGTACTTC.

This rearrangement joins TRBV7-2 to TRBJ2-5; D is unclear. Germline CDR1 reads SGHTA; CDR2 reads FQGNSA. CDR3 length: 15 amino acids. V shed 1 base and J shed 7 bases, with 16 bases lying between them. CDR3 amino acids: CASSLEVNGLGTQYF. The CDR3 DNA is TGTGCCAGCAGCTTAGAAGTGAACGGTTTAGGGACCCAGTACTTC.

This rearrangement joins TRBV7-2 to TRBJ2-3, with D perhaps TRBD2 (5 bases). CDR3 length: 14 residues. The germline V gene has CDR1 SGHTA and CDR2 FQGNSA. Trimming shortened V by 7 bases and J by 6 bases, and 17 bases separated the two germline ends. The CDR3 sequence is CASTSGGWTDTQYF. CDR3 DNA: TGTGCCAGCACCTCGGGCGGGTGGACGGATACGCAGTATTTT.